These 3 T cell receptor beta chains came from one sample sequenced in a study of blood T cells in healthy people across ages. With a J-beta primer mix and a sample-barcoded 5' primer, a second PCR ran about 7 to 12 cycles. Each CDR3 protein is one row after TCRdb ran MiXCR on the 5' RACE reads. The table has about 720,000 distinct CDR3 sequences, 20% to 30% seen once; the top ten hold 3% to 4.5%. The same data also contributed to another study, on T cells of mothers and their children.

The sample was blood. The receptor source for this set is a boy between 10 and 17 years old in good health.

A word on this clonotype: No conserved phenylalanine or tryptophan ends this CDR3, so it is likely a read error. The chain links TRBV6-5 to TRBJ1-1; TRBD1 might be the D (5 bases). The CDR3 covers 13 residues. V shed 6 bases and J shed 1 base, with 9 bases lying between them. Germline loops: CDR1 MNHEY, CDR2 SVGAGI. The CDR3 nucleotides are TGTGCCAGCAGGGACGGGGCGAACACTGAAGCTTTCCTT. Translating gives CASRDGANTEAFL.

This clonotype was seen a handful of times. The rearrangement joins TRBV28 to TRBJ2-7, with 8 bases lining up with TRBD1. The junction had 11 bases not matched to a gene; V was cut back by 6 bases and J by 7 bases. Germline V lookup: CDR1 MDHEN, CDR2 SYDVKM. The CDR3 has 14 residues. CDR3 residues: CASRTTGTGGEQYF. The CDR3 nucleotides read TGTGCCAGCAGGACGACAGGGACAGGAGGGGAGCAGTACTTC.

The rearrangement links TRBV29-1 to TRBJ2-1; 10 bases fit TRBD1. In germline, CDR1 is SQVTM, CDR2 ANQGSEA. J gave up 7 bases and V 7 bases, and 10 bases lay outside the gene matches. This CDR3 is 14 amino acids long. Here the CDR3 DNA reads TGCAGCGGGTGGACAGGGGGTTTAGATAATGAGCAGTTCTTC. Translation: CSGWTGGLDNEQFF.